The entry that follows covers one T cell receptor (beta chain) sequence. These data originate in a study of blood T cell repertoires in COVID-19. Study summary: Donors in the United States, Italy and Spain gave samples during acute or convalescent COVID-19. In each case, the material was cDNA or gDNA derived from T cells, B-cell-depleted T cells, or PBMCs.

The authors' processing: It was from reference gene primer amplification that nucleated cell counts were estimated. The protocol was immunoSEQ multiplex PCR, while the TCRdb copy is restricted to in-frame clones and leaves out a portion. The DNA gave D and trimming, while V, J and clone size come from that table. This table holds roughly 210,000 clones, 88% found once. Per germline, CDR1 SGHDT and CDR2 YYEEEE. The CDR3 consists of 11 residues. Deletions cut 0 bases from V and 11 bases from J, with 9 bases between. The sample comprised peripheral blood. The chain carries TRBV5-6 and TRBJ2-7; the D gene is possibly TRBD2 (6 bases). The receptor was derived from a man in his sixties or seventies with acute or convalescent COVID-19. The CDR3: CASSLVGEEYF. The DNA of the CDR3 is TGTGCCAGCAGCTTGGTTGGGGAGGAGTACTTC.